This TCR beta chain was profiled in a study of T cells in Graves' hyperthyroidism and ophthalmopathy. The table lists this clonotype with many counts. The V end lost 5 bases, the J end lost 9 bases, and 10 bases lay between the germline ends. Germline V gene lookup returns CDR1 MDHEN and CDR2 SYDVKM. The CDR3 runs to 11 residues. RNA transcripts gave rise to amplified TCR beta CDR3 regions. HTBI primers were employed in a first-round RT-PCR of the TCR CDR3. TCRdb used MiXCR to reprocess the multiplex PCR reads, holding one entry per CDR3 protein. The table lists about 510,000 distinct CDR3 sequences, about 14% of them singletons.

Specimen: blood. V gene TRBV28 combines with J gene TRBJ1-1; D gene uncertain. The receptor's source is a woman aged 40 to 55 with Graves' hyperthyroidism. As DNA, the CDR3 is TGTGCCAGCAGTCTAGTAGGAAAAGCTTTCTTT. This codes for CASSLVGKAFF.